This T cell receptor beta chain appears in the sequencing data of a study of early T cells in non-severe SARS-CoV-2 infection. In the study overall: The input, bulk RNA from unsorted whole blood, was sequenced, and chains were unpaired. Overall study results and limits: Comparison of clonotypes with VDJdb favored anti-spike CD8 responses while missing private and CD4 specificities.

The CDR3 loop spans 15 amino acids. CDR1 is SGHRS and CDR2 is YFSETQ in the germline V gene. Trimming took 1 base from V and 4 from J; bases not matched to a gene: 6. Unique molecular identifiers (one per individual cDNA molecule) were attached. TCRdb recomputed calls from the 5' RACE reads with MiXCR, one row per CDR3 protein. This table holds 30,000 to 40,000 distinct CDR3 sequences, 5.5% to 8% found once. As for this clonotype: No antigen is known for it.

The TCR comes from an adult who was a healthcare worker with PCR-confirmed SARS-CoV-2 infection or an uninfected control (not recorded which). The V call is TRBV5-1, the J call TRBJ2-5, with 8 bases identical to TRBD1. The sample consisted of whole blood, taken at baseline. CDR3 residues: CASSLSGDRTETQYF. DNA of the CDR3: TGCGCCAGCAGCTTGTCCGGGGACAGGACAGAGACCCAGTACTTC. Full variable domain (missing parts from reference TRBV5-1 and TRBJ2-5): KAGVTQTPRYLIKTRGQQVTLSCSPISGHRSVSWYQQTPGQGLQFLFEYFSETQRNKGNFPGRFSGRQFSNSRSEMNVSTLELGDSALYLCASSLSGDRTETQYFGPGTRLLVL.